One sample yielded the 3 T cell receptor beta chains listed below, sequenced in a study of T cells in Graves' hyperthyroidism and ophthalmopathy. Using RNA transcripts as the source, TCR beta CDR3 regions were amplified. The primer set for the first-round RT-PCR of the TCR CDR3 was HTBI. TCRdb re-derived calls from the multiplex PCR reads in MiXCR, one entry per CDR3 protein. The sample shows about 290,000 distinct CDR3 sequences, 17% of them seen only once. The specimen sequenced was blood. Source of these receptors: a woman in her sixties or seventies with Graves' ophthalmopathy.

This clonotype was seen more than once but under ten times. The genes are TRBV28 and TRBJ1-3, with 11 bases matching TRBD1. With 2 bases clipped from V and 4 bases from J, the junction kept 7 bases outside the gene matches. The CDR3 length is 17 residues. Germline assignment: CDR1 MDHEN and CDR2 SYDVKM. CDR3 protein: CASSLAGQGARGNTIYF. The CDR3 DNA sequence: TGTGCCAGCAGTTTAGCAGGACAGGGGGCTAGAGGAAACACCATATATTTT.

This clonotype was recorded at least ten times. This chain links TRBV27 with TRBJ2-7; D gene uncertain. There are 12 residues in the CDR3. Trimming stripped 2 bases from V and 4 bases from J, with 6 bases between. CDR1 MNHEY and CDR2 SMNVEV come from the germline V gene (reference sequence). The CDR3 here is CASSLNGYEQYF. CDR3 DNA: TGTGCCAGCAGTTTAAACGGGTACGAGCAGTACTTC.

This clonotype was detected a few times. The V gene is TRBV29-1, the J gene TRBJ2-1; 13 bases map to TRBD2. The CDR3 covers 13 residues. Germline V lookup: CDR1 SQVTM, CDR2 ANQGSEA. Trimming at V came to 5 bases and at J to 6 bases, leaving 1 base not matched to a gene. CDR3 region: CSVWTSGGNEQFF. DNA for the CDR3: TGCAGCGTTTGGACTAGCGGGGGCAATGAGCAGTTCTTC.